This T cell receptor (beta chain) was recovered during a study of metastatic and nonmetastatic thyroid tumors. Study-wide context: The comparison covered peripheral blood and tumor or nodule tissue in malignant and benign thyroid patients. Study-wide results and limits: When malignant thyroid tumors were compared with benign nodules, TCR beta diversity was reportedly significantly higher in the malignant tumors. This held in both blood and tumor samples.

Worth noting for this clone: Its antigen is undetermined.

Germline lookup yields CDR1 MDHEN and CDR2 SYDVKM. The V end lost 6 bases, the J end lost 1 base, and 15 bases lay between the germline ends. The CDR3 length is 15 residues. Patients were all untreated before their thyroid surgery. In the study's own analysis: A classifier for distant metastasis in papillary thyroid cancer was constructed using CDR3 differences observed across clinicopathological groups. From the PCR reads, TCRdb re-called clones with MiXCR. These V and J calls originate from TCRdb's pipeline instead of the authors' own analysis. The sample yields 35,000 to 45,000 clones, about 12% seen once.

Sequencing was done on a sample of blood. The rearrangement uses TRBV28 and TRBJ1-2; a weak D match, TRBD1 (6 bases). The clonotype originates from a male donor with papillary thyroid cancer or a benign thyroid nodule (not recorded which). Some clones in this sample may be carry-over from other donors' samples. The CDR3 nucleotides read TGTGCCAGCAGCCAAGGCAGGGGACGTAACTATGGCTACACCTTC. It yields the protein CASSQGRGRNYGYTF.